This T cell receptor beta chain was found in a study of shared clonotypes between healthy human individuals. On this clone itself: Its antigen is still unknown.

Study-level results: A generally larger estimated richness was seen in naive subsets than in memory subsets. Roughly 5% of naive CD4 clonotypes were common to a handful of donors. Rarefaction showed that sequencing of sorted subsets was incomplete (despite large depth).

Each subset's genomic DNA was shared equally among a number of immunoSEQ plates. Profiling relied on immunoSEQ multiplex PCR, and the TCRdb table lists in-frame clones only, not all of them. This table has around 610,000 clones, 95% to 97% appearing once. CDR1 SQVTM and CDR2 ANQGSEA come from the germline V gene. The CDR3 totals 15 residues. Germline trimming cut 3 bases from V and 4 bases from J; bases unmatched to any gene: 8. CD45RO-negative cells were positively selected for CCR7, leaving out terminally differentiated effector memory CD45RA+ cells. The source of this sequence is a woman aged 25 to 39 in good health. This chain links TRBV29-1 with TRBJ2-1, with 8 nucleotides matching TRBD2. The specimen sequenced was naive CD8+ T cells sorted from blood. CDR3 coding DNA: TGCAGCGTTGAGGGAGCGGGAGTAAGGTACAATGAGCAGTTCTTC. Protein: CSVEGAGVRYNEQFF.